These 23 T cell receptor beta chains came from one sample sequenced in a study of human T cells and chemical hapten exposure. TCRdb re-derived calls from the RACE reads in MiXCR, one entry per CDR3 protein. The sample shows about 190,000 distinct CDR3 sequences, 24% of them seen only once. Time point given: patch test 3, about 24 weeks after DPC sensitization. This sample's treatment: therapeutic diphenylcyclopropenone sensitization with weekly scalp DPC. Sequenced material: whole blood, taken in connection with sensitization to the hapten diphenylcyclopropenone (DPC). These receptors were taken from a woman aged 40 to 50 with alopecia areata. Some clones in this sample may be carry-over from other donors' samples.

J is TRBJ1-1 and V is TRBV12-3 or TRBV12-4, with TRBD1 matching 7 bases. Unmatched junction bases numbered 7, after V lost 1 base and J lost 11 bases. CDR3 size: 13 residues. CDR3 sequence reads: CASSLGGQDGAFF. The DNA of the CDR3 is TGTGCCAGCAGTTTAGGAGGACAGGATGGGGCTTTCTTT.

The rearrangement joins TRBV5-1 to TRBJ2-7; 12 bases fit TRBD1. V gave up 1 base and J gave up 6 bases; unmatched junction bases: 8. The CDR3 is 16 residues long. Germline CDR1 reads SGHRS; CDR2 reads YFSETQ. The CDR3: CASSLRGQGAQGEQYF. The CDR3 bases are TGCGCCAGCAGCTTGCGGGGACAGGGGGCTCAAGGCGAGCAGTACTTC.

This clonotype was seen more than once but under ten times. The V gene is TRBV29-1, the J gene TRBJ1-1; D unclear. V lost 4 bases to trimming and J lost 3 bases, with 9 bases between them. Germline loops: CDR1 SQVTM, CDR2 ANQGSEA. The CDR3 consists of 12 residues. The CDR3 DNA sequence: TGCAGCGTTGCCCGGGCCTACACTGAAGCTTTCTTT. It translates to CSVARAYTEAFF.

This clonotype was counted only a few times. This chain joins TRBV20-1 and TRBJ2-7; possibly TRBD1 or TRBD2 for D (5 bases each). The V end was cut by 2 bases, the J end by 0 bases, with 14 bases between. Germline V lookup: CDR1 DFQATT, CDR2 SNEGSKA (reference sequence). The CDR3 consists of 15 residues. The CDR3: CSARSRGRASYEQYF. The DNA for the CDR3 is TGCAGTGCTAGATCCCGGGGCAGGGCCTCCTACGAGCAGTACTTC.

The genes are TRBV10-3 and TRBJ2-1, with TRBD2 matching over 9 bases. The CDR3 has 15 residues. CDR1 ENHRY and CDR2 SYGVKD come from the germline V gene. V was pared by 2 bases and J by 2 bases, with 1 base of the junction left unmatched. CDR3 nucleotides: TGTGCCATCAGTGAGGGCGGGGGGGCCTACAATGAGCAGTTCTTC. Translation gives CAISEGGGAYNEQFF.

The table lists this clonotype with a few counts. The chain couples TRBV4-3 to TRBJ2-3, with a possible D match to TRBD2 (6 bases). V lost 0 bases to trimming and J lost 0 bases, with 10 bases between them. This CDR3 spans 16 amino acids. CDR1 is LGHNA and CDR2 is YSLEER in the germline V gene. Written as DNA, the CDR3 is TGCGCCAGCAGCCAAGATGGCGGGATAAGCACAGATACGCAGTATTTT. Translating it yields CASSQDGGISTDTQYF.

The chain combines TRBV29-1 with TRBJ2-7; 9 bases are a match to TRBD1. V lost 6 bases to trimming and J lost 6 bases; unmatched junction nucleotides: 9. This CDR3 contains 13 residues. Germline CDR1 and CDR2: SQVTM and ANQGSEA. The CDR3 DNA sequence: TGCAGCGTCACAGGGGGCCGCGATACCGAGCAGTACTTC. Its protein product is CSVTGGRDTEQYF.

This clonotype was seen more than once but under ten times. This chain links TRBV24-1 with TRBJ2-1; D is possibly TRBD2 (6 bases). Germline loops: CDR1 KGHDR, CDR2 SFDVKD. The CDR3 contains 13 residues. V dropped 10 bases and J dropped 7 bases, with 16 bases sitting between them. This CDR3 is CATRGSGRNEQFF. CDR3 nucleotide sequence: TGTGCCACACGAGGGTCAGGGAGGAATGAGCAGTTCTTC.

The chain is built from TRBV29-1 and TRBJ2-1, with 14 bases that match TRBD2. The CDR3 is 18 residues long. Germline V gene data show CDR1 as SQVTM and CDR2 as ANQGSEA. With 0 bases clipped from V and 5 bases from J, the junction kept 9 bases outside the gene matches. The CDR3 DNA reads as TGCAGCGTTGAAGATCTATACGGGACTAGCGGGAGAAACAATGAGCAGTTCTTC. It specifies CSVEDLYGTSGRNNEQFF.

Ten or more counts support this clonotype. The chain links TRBV6-4 to TRBJ2-3; 13 bases are shared with TRBD2. V dropped 2 bases and J dropped 3; count of bases not matched to a gene: 2. The CDR3 is made up of 16 amino acids. Germline CDR1 reads MRHNA; CDR2 reads SNTAGT. CDR3 DNA: TGTGCCAGCAGTGACGGGACTAGCGGGGATACAGATACGCAGTATTTT. The encoded protein is CASSDGTSGDTDTQYF.

The chain carries TRBV4-2 and TRBJ1-2; D is undetermined. Trimming left V 2 bases short and J 0 bases short, with 13 bases between. This CDR3 region has 16 residues. Germline-derived CDR1 and CDR2 are LGHNA and YNFKEQ. The CDR3 protein is CASSQSTGNSNYGYTF. In DNA, the CDR3 is TGTGCCAGCAGCCAATCGACGGGAAACTCTAACTATGGCTACACCTTC.

This chain joins TRBV20-1 and TRBJ1-6, with D hard to call. The CDR3 has 17 residues. Trimming stripped 0 bases from V and 0 bases from J, with 12 bases between. Germline values: CDR1 DFQATT, CDR2 SNEGSKA (reference sequence). As DNA, the CDR3 is TGCAGTGCTAGAGATCATCTTGGGAGCTCCTATAATTCACCCCTCCACTTT. It translates to CSARDHLGSSYNSPLHF.

The chain combines TRBV4-2 with TRBJ2-7, with 8 bases that match TRBD2. J lost 5 bases, V lost 3 bases, and 6 bases had no gene match. Germline loops: CDR1 LGHNA, CDR2 YNFKEQ. This CDR3 has 14 residues. The CDR3 sequence is CASSHTGGDNEQYF. CDR3 DNA sequence: TGTGCCAGCAGCCACACGGGAGGGGACAACGAGCAGTACTTC.

This clonotype has more than one count but fewer than ten. Here the CDR3 reads CASSREGTEAFF. CDR3 nucleotide sequence: TGCGCCAGCAGCCGCGAGGGCACTGAAGCTTTCTTT. This chain links TRBV5-1 with TRBJ1-1; D gene unclear. The CDR3 length is 12 residues. V was clipped by 4 bases and J by 4 bases, with 8 bases between them. Germline CDR1 SGHRS, CDR2 YFSETQ.

The CDR3 DNA reads as TGTGCCAGCCGGAGTGGGGGGCATTACGAGCAGTACTTC. This encodes CASRSGGHYEQYF. V gene TRBV6-2 or TRBV6-3 combines with J gene TRBJ2-7; tentatively, D is TRBD1 or TRBD2 (6 bases each). The CDR3 totals 13 residues. The V end lost 8 bases, the J end lost 4 bases, and 15 bases lay between the germline ends. Per the germline V gene, CDR1 is MNHEY and CDR2 is SVGEGT.

This clonotype was seen more than once but under ten times. The chain employs TRBV9 and TRBJ1-2, with D uncertain. Germline V gives CDR1 SGDLS, CDR2 YYNGEE. This CDR3 region has 16 residues. V was clipped by 4 bases and J by 0 bases, with 16 bases between them. The CDR3 DNA reads TGTGCCAGCAGCCCTGGGTCTCCAGCTGCTAACTATGGCTACACCTTC. Residues: CASSPGSPAANYGYTF.

The chain uses TRBV12-3 or TRBV12-4 and TRBJ1-1; D gene ambiguous. Trimming shortened V by 3 bases and J by 1 base, and 6 bases separated the two germline ends. The CDR3 loop spans 13 amino acids. The CDR3 coding sequence is TGTGCCAGCAGTTTTGAGGCGAACACTGAAGCTTTCTTT. Its translation: CASSFEANTEAFF.

The table lists this clonotype with a few counts. This sequence joins TRBV6-2 or TRBV6-3 and TRBJ2-1, with D unresolved. This CDR3 region has 12 residues. V was cut by 0 bases and J by 10 bases, with 7 bases left in between. The germline gives CDR1 MNHEY, CDR2 SVGEGT. DNA for the CDR3: TGTGCCAGCAGTTACTCCTTAGGGGAGCAGTTCTTC. It specifies CASSYSLGEQFF.

The sample holds many counts of this clonotype. V gene TRBV29-1 combines with J gene TRBJ1-2; 11 nucleotides match TRBD1. This CDR3 is built from 13 residues. With V trimmed by 7 bases and J by 6 bases, 7 bases remained unmatched. Looked up from germline, CDR1 is SQVTM and CDR2 is ANQGSEA. In DNA, the CDR3 is TGCAGCGCTGGGGACAGGGGGAACGATGGCTACACCTTC. It encodes CSAGDRGNDGYTF.

V gene TRBV4-2 combines with J gene TRBJ2-3; D gene ambiguous. The V end was cut by 1 base, the J end by 4 bases, with 3 bases between. This CDR3 spans 12 amino acids. Germline CDR1 is LGHNA and CDR2 is YNFKEQ. CDR3 region: CASSQVSDTQYF. The CDR3 region has the DNA TGTGCCAGCAGCCAAGTTTCAGATACGCAGTATTTT.

As regards this clonotype: An end of the junction does not agree with germline; a read error may underlie this. The chain couples TRBV10-3 to TRBJ1-1; D is unresolved. This CDR3 is built from 11 residues. The germline V gene has CDR1 ENHRY and CDR2 SYGVKD. Here the CDR3 reads CAISESVDILF. The CDR3 coding sequence is TGTGCCATCAGTGAGTCGGTCGATATTCTCTTT.

This clonotype was recorded a few times. The gene calls are TRBV7-9 and TRBJ2-7, with D maybe TRBD1 (6 bases). Per germline, CDR1 SEHNR and CDR2 FQNEAQ (reference sequence). There are 15 residues in the CDR3. V was pared by 3 bases and J by 3 bases, with 15 bases between. In DNA form, the CDR3 reads TGTGCCAGCAGCTTGGTTGATGGGGGCGGCTACGAGCAGTACTTC. This translates into CASSLVDGGGYEQYF.

This clonotype was observed a few times. J is TRBJ2-5 and V is TRBV9; D may match TRBD1 or TRBD2 (5 bases each). Germline CDR1 SGDLS, CDR2 YYNGEE. Trimming cost V 0 bases and J 1 base, with 10 bases left between them. CDR3 size: 15 residues. CDR3 amino acids: CASSVGWDGQETQYF. The CDR3 bases are TGTGCCAGCAGCGTAGGATGGGACGGCCAAGAGACCCAGTACTTC. Full variable domain (remainder filled in from reference TRBV9 and TRBJ2-5): DSGVTQTPKHLITATGQRVTLRCSPRSGDLSVYWYQQSLDQGLQFLIQYYNGEERAKGNILERFSAQQFPDLHSELNLSSLELGDSALYFCASSVGWDGQETQYFGPGTRLLVL.